The 14 T cell receptor beta chains given below trace back to one sample, sequenced in a study of blood T cell repertoires in COVID-19. Data came from immunoSEQ multiplex PCR; TCRdb stores just in-frame clones and leaves some out. The data show about 110,000 clones, about 70% seen once. Specimen: peripheral blood. The receptors here all came from a human donor with acute or convalescent COVID-19. The donor label of this sample is uncertain.

This chain uses TRBV6-5 with TRBJ2-5, with 7 bases fitting TRBD1. The CDR3 spans 15 residues. Germline V gene lookup returns CDR1 MNHEY and CDR2 SVGAGI. Trimming cost V 5 bases and J 4 bases; bases outside gene matches: 10. The CDR3 sequence is CASSNRDRARETQYF. Here the CDR3 DNA reads TGTGCCAGCAGTAACCGCGACAGGGCCCGAGAGACCCAGTACTTC.

J is TRBJ2-7 and V is TRBV11-2; 10 bases are shared with TRBD1. The CDR3 has 16 amino acids. J lost 2 bases, V lost 0 bases, and 4 bases had no gene match. Germline loops: CDR1 SGHAT, CDR2 FQNNGV. The CDR3 DNA is TGTGCCAGCAGCTTAGAAGTTGGACAGGGGGCCTACGAGCAGTACTTC. Protein product: CASSLEVGQGAYEQYF.

The chain employs TRBV2 and TRBJ1-2; D gene unclear. V was pared by 6 bases and J by 5 bases, with 7 bases between. The CDR3 covers 11 residues. The germline V gene encodes CDR1 SNHLY and CDR2 FYNNEI. The CDR3 sequence is CASSLSYGYTF. In DNA, the CDR3 is TGTGCCAGCAGCCTCAGTTATGGCTACACCTTC.

CDR3 region: CASSSNSRSRENTEAFF. DNA of the CDR3: TGTGCCAGCAGCTCTAACTCGCGTAGTCGGGAGAACACTGAAGCTTTCTTT. The chain combines TRBV11-2 with TRBJ1-1; D uncertain. The CDR3 covers 17 residues. V shed 4 bases and J shed 1 base, with 19 bases lying between them. Germline loops: CDR1 SGHAT, CDR2 FQNNGV.

The genes are TRBV19 and TRBJ1-5; a possible D gene is TRBD1 (5 bases). V shed 6 bases and J shed 3 bases, with 9 bases lying between them. CDR1 is LNHDA and CDR2 is SQIVND in the germline V gene (reference sequence). The length of the CDR3 is 13 residues. The CDR3 reads CASSPGHNQPQHF. For the CDR3, the DNA is TGTGCCAGTAGCCCAGGGCACAATCAGCCCCAGCATTTT.

A word on this clone: The junction shows a germline mismatch at one end, possibly a read error. This rearrangement joins TRBV7-2 to TRBJ1-2, with 11 bases lining up with TRBD1. This CDR3 contains 12 residues. From germline, CDR1 is SGHTA and CDR2 FQGNSA. The CDR3 nucleotides are TGTGCCAGCAGCTCTGGACAGGGGGCTACTTCTTTC. The encoded protein is CASSSGQGATSF. The full variable domain, its missing parts supplied by reference TRBV7-2 and TRBJ1-2, is GAGVSQSPSNKVTEKGKDVELRCDPISGHTALYWYRQSLGQGLEFLIYFQGNSAPDKSGLPSDRFSAERTGGSVSTLTIQRTQQEDSAVYLCASSSGQGATSFGSGTRLTVV.

The chain links TRBV5-8 to TRBJ2-3, with a possible D match to TRBD2 (6 bases). CDR1 is SGHTS and CDR2 is YDEGEE in the germline V gene. V lost 0 bases and J lost 2, with 13 bases in between. The CDR3 loop spans 16 amino acids. CDR3 DNA sequence: TGTGCCAGCAGCTTGGTTAGCGGTGCTCTCACAGATACGCAGTATTTT. Its protein is CASSLVSGALTDTQYF. Combining the CDR3 with reference TRBV5-8 and TRBJ2-3 gives the whole variable domain EAGVTQSPTHLIKTRGQQATLRCSPISGHTSVYWYQQALGLGLQFLLWYDEGEERNRGNFPPRFSGRQFPNYSSELNVNALELEDSALYLCASSLVSGALTDTQYFGPGTRLTVL.

The chain joins TRBV18 to TRBJ2-7, with TRBD1 identical over 12 bases. The V and J ends lost 5 bases and 4 bases, in that order; junction bases with no gene match: 9. The germline gives CDR1 KGHSH, CDR2 LQKENI. This CDR3 has 16 amino acids. The CDR3 bases are TGTGCCAGCTCATTAGCCGGGACAGGGGGCTGGTACGAGCAGTACTTC. Its protein is CASSLAGTGGWYEQYF.

This clone was detected only once. The V call is TRBV19, the J call TRBJ1-5; possibly TRBD1 for D (5 bases). CDR3 length equals 15 residues. Germline lookup yields CDR1 LNHDA and CDR2 SQIVND (reference sequence). V lost 4 bases and J lost 1, with 11 bases in between. CDR3 sequence (DNA): TGTGCCAGTAGTACCCCTCGGGGGAGCAATCAGCCCCAGCATTTT. Translating it yields CASSTPRGSNQPQHF.

The chain couples TRBV4-2 to TRBJ2-1; no clear D. Per the germline V gene, CDR1 is LGHNA and CDR2 is YNFKEQ. There are 15 residues in the CDR3. Trimming took off 1 base at V and 0 bases at J, with 7 bases between the two ends. The CDR3 protein is CASSQGQVSYNEQFF. In nucleotides, the CDR3 is TGTGCCAGCAGCCAAGGCCAGGTCTCCTACAATGAGCAGTTCTTC.

The chain employs TRBV5-6 and TRBJ2-1; 9 bases map to TRBD1. CDR1 is SGHDT, CDR2 YYEEEE, per germline. There are 16 residues in the CDR3. Trimming took 4 bases from V and 6 from J; bases not matched to a gene: 11. The CDR3 sequence: CASSIYWTGVGNEQFF. DNA of the CDR3: TGTGCCAGCAGCATATATTGGACAGGGGTGGGCAATGAGCAGTTCTTC.

The V gene is TRBV6-5, the J gene TRBJ2-7, with a possible D match to TRBD2 (5 bases). CDR1 is MNHEY and CDR2 is SVGAGI in the germline V gene. The CDR3 is 12 residues long. V was cut by 5 bases and J by 3 bases, with 8 bases left in between. The CDR3 nucleotides are TGTGCCAGCAGTCCAGGACTCTACGAGCAGTACGTC. It yields the protein CASSPGLYEQYV.

This clone showed up just a few times. V and J are TRBV19 and TRBJ1-1; no firm D call. This CDR3 comprises 13 residues. The V end lost 3 bases, the J end lost 0 bases, and 5 bases lay between the germline ends. Germline CDR1 and CDR2: LNHDA and SQIVND (reference sequence). The CDR3 sequence is CASSIILNTEAFF. CDR3 DNA sequence: TGTGCCAGTAGTATCATCCTGAACACTGAAGCTTTCTTT.

In its sample, this clone was seen many times. V usage is TRBV3-1 (or the pseudogene TRBV3-2) and J usage is TRBJ1-2, with 9 bases aligning to TRBD1. The CDR3 loop spans 18 amino acids. Germline V gives CDR1 LGHDT, CDR2 YNNKEL (reference sequence). V trimming: 6 bases; J trimming: 0 bases; junction bases outside the gene matches: 14. CDR3 loop: CASSRIKRDRAANYGYTF. DNA of the CDR3: TGTGCCAGCAGTCGAATTAAGAGGGACAGGGCCGCTAACTATGGCTACACCTTC.